One sample yielded the 13 T cell receptor beta chains listed below, sequenced in a study of T cells in Graves' hyperthyroidism and ophthalmopathy. The TCR beta CDR3 regions underwent amplification using RNA transcripts as the source. RT-PCR in the first round (using the HTBI primer set) targeted the TCR CDR3. TCRdb called the multiplex PCR reads again in MiXCR, with one record for every CDR3 protein. The sample records roughly 380,000 distinct CDR3 sequences, 18% being singletons. The sequenced sample was blood. The receptor source for this set is a woman between 35 and 50 years old with Graves' ophthalmopathy.

The chain uses TRBV12-3 or TRBV12-4 and TRBJ2-2; TRBD2 is a possible D gene (7 bases). CDR3 length equals 18 residues. Trimming shortened V by 3 bases and J by 1 base, and 18 bases separated the two germline ends. The CDR3 loop is CASSFRKGGTMNTGELFF. CDR3 DNA sequence: TGTGCCAGCAGTTTTCGGAAGGGGGGGACCATGAACACCGGGGAGCTGTTTTTT.

The table lists this clonotype with many counts. The chain uses TRBV24-1 and TRBJ1-5; D call uncertain. CDR3 length: 14 residues. Germline CDR1 KGHDR, CDR2 SFDVKD. Trimming cost V 5 bases and J 3 bases, with 10 bases left between them. CDR3 sequence reads: CATSGSGDNQPQHF. DNA for the CDR3: TGTGCCACCAGTGGTTCTGGGGACAATCAGCCCCAGCATTTT.

There are many counts of this clonotype. The chain joins TRBV28 to TRBJ2-7, with 8 positions matching TRBD2. Germline CDR1 is MDHEN and CDR2 is SYDVKM. The trim removed 1 base at V and 2 bases at J, leaving 4 bases unmatched. The CDR3 runs to 15 residues. The CDR3 protein is CASSLLAGRTYEQYF. The CDR3 DNA is TGTGCCAGCAGTTTATTAGCGGGAAGAACCTACGAGCAGTACTTC.

This clonotype was recorded many times. This CDR3 is CASSRGLGHTNTGELFF. For the CDR3, the DNA is TGTGCCAGCAGCCGAGGCTTAGGACATACGAACACCGGGGAGCTGTTTTTT. The chain joins TRBV14 to TRBJ2-2, with TRBD1 as a possible D gene (5 bases). The length of the CDR3 is 17 residues. Trimming pared 4 bases from V and 0 bases from J, leaving 15 bases between. Germline values: CDR1 SGHDN, CDR2 FVKESK.

This clonotype was picked up many times. The chain has TRBV30 and TRBJ2-7; a weak D match, TRBD2 (6 bases). The CDR3 totals 14 residues. Trimming stripped 4 bases from V and 0 bases from J, with 13 bases between. Per the germline V gene, CDR1 is GTSNPN and CDR2 is SVGIG (reference sequence). CDR3 sequence reads: CAWTNGGISYEQYF. Here the CDR3 DNA reads TGTGCCTGGACTAACGGAGGGATCTCCTACGAGCAGTACTTC.

This clonotype was counted between two and nine times. The chain employs TRBV12-3 or TRBV12-4 and TRBJ2-4, with a tentative D call TRBD2 (5 bases). V lost 6 bases and J lost 1, with 13 bases in between. CDR3 size: 15 residues. The CDR3 region is CASSSTKSAKNIQYF. The CDR3 region has the DNA TGTGCCAGCAGCTCGACTAAGTCGGCCAAAAACATTCAGTACTTC.

At least ten counts were recorded for this clonotype. The chain has TRBV4-1 and TRBJ2-7; D gene unclear. V was trimmed by 2 bases and J by 5 bases, leaving 13 bases between them. From germline, CDR1 is MGHRA and CDR2 YSYEKL. The length of the CDR3 is 14 residues. This CDR3 reads CASSQPLTGDEQYF. CDR3 coding DNA: TGCGCCAGCAGCCAACCCCTGACTGGCGACGAGCAGTACTTC.

This clonotype was observed at least ten times. This chain connects TRBV24-1 to TRBJ2-5, with no clear D. In germline, CDR1 is KGHDR, CDR2 SFDVKD. Trimming stripped 1 base from V and 3 bases from J, with 14 bases between. The CDR3 is 16 amino acids. CDR3 protein: CATSDLSVGQKETQYF. CDR3 nucleotide sequence: TGTGCCACCAGTGATTTATCGGTCGGGCAGAAAGAGACCCAGTACTTC.

The rearrangement uses TRBV11-2 and TRBJ2-7; TRBD2 matches 10 bases. There are 19 residues in the CDR3. V lost 1 base, J lost 6 bases, and 18 bases stayed unmatched. The V gene's germline CDR1 is SGHAT and CDR2 FQNNGV. The CDR3 loop is CASSLVGGEAGGLPFEQYF. The CDR3 DNA sequence: TGTGCCAGCAGCTTAGTAGGGGGCGAAGCGGGAGGGCTCCCTTTCGAGCAGTACTTC.

A single count supports this clonotype. The CDR3 protein is CASRAQGQGARGPEAFF. CDR3 nucleotide sequence: TGTGCCAGCAGGGCTCAGGGACAGGGGGCAAGGGGCCCTGAAGCTTTCTTT. The J gene is TRBJ1-1, the V gene TRBV6-1; TRBD1 aligns across 12 bases. CDR1 is MNHNS, CDR2 SASEGT, per germline. The CDR3 consists of 17 residues. After removal of 6 bases from V and 6 bases from J, the junction contained 14 bases not matched to a gene.

The V and J genes are TRBV4-3 and TRBJ2-5, with 13 bases identical to TRBD2. Looked up from germline, CDR1 is LGHNA and CDR2 is YSLEER. After removal of 1 base from V and 4 bases from J, the junction contained 0 bases not matched to a gene. This CDR3 is 15 amino acids long. The CDR3 region has the DNA TGCGCCAGCAGCCAAGGGACTAGCGGGAGAGAGACCCAGTACTTC. Protein sequence: CASSQGTSGRETQYF.

This clonotype was seen ten or more times. The chain combines TRBV29-1 with TRBJ1-1; D not resolved. V lost 4 bases, J lost 7 bases, and 16 bases lay in between. Germline CDR1 and CDR2: SQVTM and ANQGSEA. The CDR3 sequence is 13 residues long. For the CDR3, the DNA is TGCAGCGTTGGCCCGGTCGGGTGGAGTGAAGCTTTCTTT. This encodes CSVGPVGWSEAFF.

This clonotype was seen repeatedly, ten times or more. The J gene is TRBJ1-1, the V gene TRBV7-2; possibly TRBD1 for D (5 bases). The germline V gene has CDR1 SGHTA and CDR2 FQGNSA. This CDR3 is built from 13 residues. Trimming pared 5 bases from V and 4 bases from J, leaving 11 bases between. CDR3 DNA: TGTGCCAGCAGCCCGTCCGGGGGCACTGAAGCTTTCTTT. Amino acid sequence: CASSPSGGTEAFF.